The 29 T cell receptor beta chains presented below share a single source sample, sequenced in a study of T-cell reconstitution after alpha-beta-depleted transplantation in children (dated by TCRdb to about 2016). Library prep was done by PCR. Sequencing was carried out with an Illumina HiSeq 2500. To normalize quantification of the TCRbeta repertoire, the TCR libraries were built with molecular barcoding that relied on unique molecular identifiers. Starting from the raw public reads, TCRdb applied fastp trimming at Q25, assembled clones with MiXCR and retained in-frame beta chains. Rows with a matching CDR3 protein are joined into one entry that keeps the most common DNA and genes. The table for this sample lists some 290,000 distinct CDR3 sequences; about a quarter of them were counted only once. The ten most abundant clones make up roughly 11% of the sample. In the paper's terms, the treatment or condition label means: allogeneic hematopoietic cell transplantation with graft depleted of TCRalphabeta T cells and CD19 B cells.

Sequencing used PBMCs, mostly from graft donor cells, obtained 180 days after TCRalphabeta/CD19-depleted stem cell transplant. The receptors were sampled from a male patient under 18 who had a stem cell transplant for acute lymphoblastic leukemia, so the T cells may come from the graft donor.

Many counts were recorded for this clonotype. V is TRBV5-1 and J is TRBJ2-7; 8 bases map to TRBD1. The V and J ends lost 4 bases and 1 base, in that order; junction bases with no gene match: 4. The CDR3 consists of 14 residues. CDR1 and CDR2 (germline): SGHRS, YFSETQ. CDR3 amino acids: CASSRTGSSYEQYF. The CDR3 nucleotides read TGCGCCAGCAGCAGGACAGGGTCGTCCTACGAGCAGTACTTC. Supplemented by reference TRBV5-1 and TRBJ2-7, the full variable domain reads KAGVTQTPRYLIKTRGQQVTLSCSPISGHRSVSWYQQTPGQGLQFLFEYFSETQRNKGNFPGRFSGRQFSNSRSEMNVSTLELGDSALYLCASSRTGSSYEQYFGPGTRLTVT.

The sample holds a few counts of this clonotype. The J gene is TRBJ2-7, the V gene TRBV12-3 or TRBV12-4, with 14 bases identical to TRBD2. The V and J ends lost 6 bases and 4 bases, in that order; junction bases with no gene match: 11. The CDR3 runs 17 residues. This CDR3 is CASRPAGTSGSMYEQYF. The CDR3 bases are TGTGCCAGCAGACCGGCCGGGACTAGCGGGAGTATGTACGAGCAGTACTTC.

This clonotype appeared a few times. The chain employs TRBV2 and TRBJ2-1, with D possibly matching TRBD1 (5 bases). The CDR3 totals 13 residues. Germline V gene lookup returns CDR1 SNHLY and CDR2 FYNNEI. V lost 7 bases and J lost 6, with 13 bases in between. The CDR3 protein is CASTLTEANEQFF. The DNA for the CDR3 is TGTGCCAGCACTCTGACAGAAGCCAATGAGCAGTTCTTC.

The genes are TRBV10-2 and TRBJ2-4; a possible D gene is TRBD1 (6 bases). This CDR3 contains 12 residues. CDR1 WSHSY and CDR2 SAAADI come from the germline V gene. Trimming left V 8 bases short and J 8 bases short, with 13 bases between. Here the CDR3 reads CASARGLDIQYF. In DNA form, the CDR3 reads TGCGCCAGCGCGAGGGGGTTGGACATTCAGTACTTC.

V gene TRBV20-1 combines with J gene TRBJ2-2, with 8 bases aligning to TRBD1. CDR1 and CDR2 from the germline V gene are DFQATT and SNEGSKA (reference sequence). This CDR3 comprises 15 residues. V lost 1 base to trimming and J lost 6 bases; unmatched junction nucleotides: 7. The CDR3 nucleotides are TGCAGTGCTAGAGCCCAGGACAGGGACGCCGGGGAGCTGTTTTTT. Translating gives CSARAQDRDAGELFF.

This chain uses TRBV6-5 with TRBJ2-7, with D unclear. Per the germline V gene, CDR1 is MNHEY and CDR2 is SVGAGI. There are 17 residues in the CDR3. V was pared by 0 bases and J by 3 bases, with 18 bases between. The CDR3 region is CASSYSGRATLGYEQYF. CDR3 sequence (DNA): TGTGCCAGCAGTTACTCTGGAAGGGCGACGTTGGGCTACGAGCAGTACTTC.

This clonotype was seen a handful of times. V gene TRBV20-1 combines with J gene TRBJ2-2; no firm D call. The CDR3 has 13 amino acids. The germline CDR1 and CDR2 sequences are DFQATT and SNEGSKA (reference sequence). The V end was cut by 2 bases, the J end by 0 bases, with 4 bases between. Here the CDR3 DNA reads TGCAGTGCTAGACAGTCGAACACCGGGGAGCTGTTTTTT. Translating gives CSARQSNTGELFF.

The chain combines TRBV5-1 with TRBJ2-7; D is undetermined. The V gene lost 0 bases and the J gene lost 1 base, with 17 bases spanning the gap. This CDR3 is 17 amino acids long. Germline V gene lookup returns CDR1 SGHRS and CDR2 YFSETQ. The chain's CDR3 is CASSLGGSWALSYEQYF. In DNA, the CDR3 is TGCGCCAGCAGCTTGGGGGGATCCTGGGCCTTGTCCTACGAGCAGTACTTC.

The chain joins TRBV12-3 or TRBV12-4 to TRBJ2-3; tentative D call: TRBD2 (5 bases). CDR3 length: 14 residues. V was trimmed by 5 bases and J by 3 bases, leaving 12 bases between them. The DNA of the CDR3 is TGTGCCAGCAGTCCCTGGGAGAGGACAGATACGCAGTATTTT. It encodes CASSPWERTDTQYF.

The J gene is TRBJ2-3, the V gene TRBV20-1; 9 bases are a match to TRBD2. The trim removed 3 bases at V and 4 bases at J, leaving 8 bases unmatched. The CDR3 has 15 amino acids. Germline values: CDR1 DFQATT, CDR2 SNEGSKA (reference sequence). CDR3 residues: CSASHLGGRADTQYF. CDR3 sequence (DNA): TGCAGTGCTAGCCATCTGGGCGGGAGGGCAGATACGCAGTATTTT.

This clonotype was seen once. The chain is built from TRBV19 and TRBJ1-3, with D hard to call. Trimming took 3 bases from V and 0 from J, leaving 12 bases between them. The CDR3 covers 16 residues. Germline V lookup: CDR1 LNHDA, CDR2 SQIVND (reference sequence). CDR3 sequence: CASSIWTAYSGNTIYF. The CDR3 nucleotides are TGTGCCAGTAGTATTTGGACGGCGTACTCTGGAAACACCATATATTTT.

This clonotype was observed a handful of times. V and J are TRBV5-1 and TRBJ1-5; D might be TRBD1 (5 bases). Germline V gene data show CDR1 as SGHRS and CDR2 as YFSETQ. V shed 0 bases and J shed 0 bases, with 19 bases lying between them. The CDR3 spans 19 residues. The CDR3 is CASSLVPVGEGYSNQPQHF. In nucleotides, the CDR3 is TGCGCCAGCAGCTTGGTCCCCGTGGGGGAAGGATATAGCAATCAGCCCCAGCATTTT.

The chain uses TRBV4-1 and TRBJ2-7; possibly TRBD1 or TRBD2 for D (5 bases each). The germline gives CDR1 MGHRA, CDR2 YSYEKL. V was shortened by 1 base and J by 0 bases, with 13 bases between the two germline ends. The CDR3 extends over 16 amino acids. The CDR3 nucleotides read TGCGCCAGCAGCCAAGTGGGGGTCCCCAGCTCCTACGAGCAGTACTTC. Its protein is CASSQVGVPSSYEQYF.

This clonotype was counted many times. The chain uses TRBV5-1 and TRBJ2-3; TRBD2 matches 9 bases. This CDR3 has 16 amino acids. Germline CDR1 and CDR2: SGHRS and YFSETQ. J gave up 2 bases and V 3 bases, and 7 bases lay outside the gene matches. For the CDR3, the DNA is TGCGCCAGCAGCTCTGGTTCTAGCGGGATCACAGATACGCAGTATTTT. Translation: CASSSGSSGITDTQYF.

This chain connects TRBV15 to TRBJ2-1, with D possibly TRBD2 on 5 matching bases. V dropped 0 bases and J dropped 4 bases, with 13 bases sitting between them. Germline CDR1 reads LNHNV; CDR2 reads YYDKDF (reference sequence). The CDR3 extends over 16 amino acids. The CDR3 region is CATSRDKSGSYNEQFF. The CDR3 bases are TGTGCCACCAGCAGAGATAAAAGCGGCTCATACAATGAGCAGTTCTTC. The whole variable domain, remainder taken from reference TRBV15 and TRBJ2-1, is DAMVIQNPRYQVTQFGKPVTLSCSQTLNHNVMYWYQQKSSQAPKLLFHYYDKDFNNEADTPDNFQSRRPNTSFCFLDIRSPGLGDTAMYLCATSRDKSGSYNEQFFGPGTRLTVL.

This clonotype appeared a few times. This chain connects TRBV7-6 to TRBJ2-5; 9 nucleotides agree with TRBD1. This CDR3 has 15 amino acids. V gave up 0 bases and J gave up 7 bases; unmatched junction bases: 6. Per germline, CDR1 SGHVS and CDR2 FNYEAQ. CDR3 sequence (DNA): TGTGCCAGCAGCTTAGCGGGACAGGGTCTCGCGACCCAGTACTTC. This codes for CASSLAGQGLATQYF.

This clonotype was observed many times. The chain has TRBV9 and TRBJ2-5; D is undetermined. The CDR3 is 13 amino acids. Trimming removed 0 bases at V and 5 bases at J, with 8 bases between. Germline V lookup: CDR1 SGDLS, CDR2 YYNGEE. The CDR3 spells CASSVAPEETQYF. DNA for the CDR3: TGTGCCAGCAGCGTAGCTCCGGAGGAGACCCAGTACTTC. The full variable domain, rest sourced from reference TRBV9 and TRBJ2-5, is DSGVTQTPKHLITATGQRVTLRCSPRSGDLSVYWYQQSLDQGLQFLIQYYNGEERAKGNILERFSAQQFPDLHSELNLSSLELGDSALYFCASSVAPEETQYFGPGTRLLVL.

In DNA form, the CDR3 reads TGCGCCAGCAGCCCACGTGGGAGCGGTTCGGAGACCCAGTACTTC. It is translated as CASSPRGSGSETQYF. This rearrangement joins TRBV4-1 to TRBJ2-5, with TRBD2 as a possible D gene (5 bases). The germline V gene has CDR1 MGHRA and CDR2 YSYEKL. V was pared by 4 bases and J by 5 bases, with 17 bases between. The CDR3 sequence is 15 residues long.

This chain joins TRBV5-1 and TRBJ2-2; 15 bases agree with TRBD2. The CDR3 covers 17 residues. J was trimmed by 4 bases and V by 4 bases; bases with no gene match: 5. Germline assignment: CDR1 SGHRS and CDR2 YFSETQ. CDR3 DNA: TGCGCCAGCAGCCCCCGGACTAGCGGGAGGGCCACCGGGGAGCTGTTTTTT. It translates to CASSPRTSGRATGELFF.

This clonotype was seen a handful of times. The DNA for the CDR3 is TGCGCCAGCAGCATCCTCCTTTCAGGCTACTCCTACGAGCAGTACTTC. Translating it yields CASSILLSGYSYEQYF. This chain links TRBV5-1 with TRBJ2-7; D unresolved. This CDR3 region has 16 residues. Germline-derived CDR1 and CDR2 are SGHRS and YFSETQ. V lost 4 bases and J 0 bases, leaving 17 bases between the germline ends.

The chain carries TRBV9 and TRBJ2-2; TRBD2 matches at 13 bases. CDR1 and CDR2 from the germline V gene are SGDLS and YYNGEE. This CDR3 region has 17 residues. The V and J ends lost 4 bases and 6 bases, in that order; junction bases with no gene match: 9. For the CDR3, the DNA is TGTGCCAGCAGCCTCAGTGGACTAGCGGGAGTCTCCGGGGAGCTGTTTTTT. Protein product: CASSLSGLAGVSGELFF.

The V call is TRBV10-3, the J call TRBJ2-5; a possible D gene is TRBD2 (5 bases). The CDR3 loop spans 13 amino acids. V lost 8 bases and J 2 bases, leaving 12 bases between the germline ends. Germline V lookup: CDR1 ENHRY, CDR2 SYGVKD. CDR3 DNA: TGTGCCATCCTCGGGATGGGGCAAGAGACCCAGTACTTC. Amino acids: CAILGMGQETQYF.

The V gene is TRBV12-3 or TRBV12-4, the J gene TRBJ2-7, with D tentatively TRBD1 (6 bases). The CDR3 is 14 residues long. With 5 bases removed from V and 0 bases from J, the gap between germline ends came to 11 bases. The CDR3 DNA is TGTGCCAGCAGTCCCCGACAGGACTCCTACGAGCAGTACTTC. It codes for CASSPRQDSYEQYF.

V and J are TRBV11-2 and TRBJ2-1; the match to TRBD2 covers 15 bases. CDR1 and CDR2 (germline): SGHAT, FQNNGV. V gave up 1 base and J gave up 1 base; unmatched junction bases: 8. This CDR3 is built from 20 residues. CDR3 in amino acids: CASSLVGTSGRPGSYNEQFF. Written as DNA, the CDR3 is TGTGCCAGCAGCTTAGTGGGGACTAGCGGGAGGCCCGGGTCCTACAATGAGCAGTTCTTC.

This clonotype was seen more than once but under ten times. V and J are TRBV20-1 and TRBJ2-2, with D unclear. CDR1 is DFQATT, CDR2 SNEGSKA, per germline (reference sequence). Trimming took 3 bases from V and 3 from J, leaving 26 bases between them. The length of the CDR3 is 19 residues. The CDR3 sequence: CSASWPRWRSATDTGELFF. DNA for the CDR3: TGCAGTGCTAGTTGGCCCCGGTGGCGTTCTGCTACCGACACCGGGGAGCTGTTTTTT.

This clonotype showed up just a few times. The chain couples TRBV18 to TRBJ1-1; TRBD1 agrees at 7 bases. This CDR3 is built from 15 residues. The trim removed 1 base at V and 1 base at J, leaving 3 bases unmatched. Looked up from germline, CDR1 is KGHSH and CDR2 is LQKENI. CDR3 sequence reads: CASSPQGAGNTEAFF. In DNA form, the CDR3 reads TGTGCCAGCTCACCACAGGGGGCTGGGAACACTGAAGCTTTCTTT.

This clonotype has a handful of counts. The V gene is TRBV25-1, the J gene TRBJ1-5, with 8 bases aligning to TRBD1. V lost 8 bases, J lost 2 bases, and 5 bases stayed unmatched. The CDR3 has 14 residues. Germline lookup yields CDR1 MGHDK and CDR2 SYGVNS. CDR3 DNA sequence: TGTGCCAGCGGCGGACAGGGTGGCAATCAGCCCCAGCATTTT. Amino acids: CASGGQGGNQPQHF.

This clonotype was detected a few times. The chain joins TRBV7-6 to TRBJ2-1; a weak D match, TRBD2 (6 bases). V lost 6 bases and J lost 2, with 17 bases in between. The V gene's germline CDR1 is SGHVS and CDR2 FNYEAQ. This CDR3 is built from 16 residues. CDR3 sequence (DNA): TGTGCCAGCAGGGCGGCAGGGAGGTTGACCTACAATGAGCAGTTCTTC. It translates to CASRAAGRLTYNEQFF.

The chain has TRBV2 and TRBJ1-2; the D gene is possibly TRBD1 (5 bases). This CDR3 region has 15 residues. Germline V gene lookup returns CDR1 SNHLY and CDR2 FYNNEI. With 9 bases removed from V and 4 bases from J, the gap between germline ends came to 21 bases. CDR3 loop: CASGFPEGPPYGYTF. As DNA, the CDR3 is TGTGCCAGTGGGTTCCCGGAGGGGCCGCCCTATGGCTACACCTTC. Filled out from reference TRBV2 and TRBJ1-2, the complete variable domain reads EPEVTQTPSHQVTQMGQEVILRCVPISNHLYFYWYRQILGQKVEFLVSFYNNEISEKSEIFDDQFSVERPDGSNFTLKIRSTKLEDSAMYFCASGFPEGPPYGYTFGSGTRLTVV.